The sequence of this T cell receptor beta chain was determined in a study of blood T cell repertoires in COVID-19. Whole-study context: Some COVID-19 samples were acute and others convalescent; all came from the United States, Italy and Spain. PBMCs, B-cell-depleted T cells, or T cells provided the cDNA or gDNA that made up the material.

The authors' processing: Cell counts per sample came from amplifying reference gene primers. Generated by immunoSEQ multiplex PCR, the TCRdb table keeps only in-frame clones and is missing some. That table supplies the V and J calls and clone size; D and trimming were determined from the DNA. The sample lists approximately 38,000 clones, 90% to 95% occurring once. Germline CDR1 and CDR2: MNHNY and SVGAGI (reference sequence). Between the trimmed V and J ends, which lost 7 bases and 4 bases, there was a span of 20 bases. The CDR3 is 16 amino acids. The sample was peripheral blood. This chain links TRBV6-6 with TRBJ1-3; possible D gene TRBD1, 6 bases. This TCR came from a human donor with active COVID-19. The donor label of this sample is uncertain. The CDR3 loop reads CASTYRGGQSGNTIYF. For the CDR3, the DNA is TGTGCCAGCACCTACCGGGGGGGGCAGTCAGGAAACACCATATATTTT.